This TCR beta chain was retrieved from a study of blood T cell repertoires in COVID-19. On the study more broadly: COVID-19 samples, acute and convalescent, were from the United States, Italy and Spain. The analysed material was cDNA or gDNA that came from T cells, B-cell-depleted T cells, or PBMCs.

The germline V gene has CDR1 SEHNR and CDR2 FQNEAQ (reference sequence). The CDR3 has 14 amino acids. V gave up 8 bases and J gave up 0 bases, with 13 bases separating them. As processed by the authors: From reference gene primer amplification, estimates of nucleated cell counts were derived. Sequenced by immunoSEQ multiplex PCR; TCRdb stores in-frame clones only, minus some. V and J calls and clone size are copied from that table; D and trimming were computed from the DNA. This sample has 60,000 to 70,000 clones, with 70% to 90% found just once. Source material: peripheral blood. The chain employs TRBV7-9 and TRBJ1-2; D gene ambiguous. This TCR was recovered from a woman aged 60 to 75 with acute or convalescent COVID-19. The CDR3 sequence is CASLRTPTNYGYTF. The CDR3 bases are TGTGCCAGCCTCCGGACTCCCACTAACTATGGCTACACCTTC.